These 8 T cell receptor beta chains originate from one sample sequenced in a study of cytotoxic CD8 clonotypes in ibrutinib-treated CLL. Using immunoSEQ multiplex PCR, the repertoire was profiled, and TCRdb retains in-frame clones only, with some absent. The repertoire has 150,000 to 200,000 clones, nearly 90% of them found once; the top ten carry around 3%. The material sequenced was PBMCs, taken at disease progression, from a patient treated with ibrutinib. The receptors come from a human donor with chronic lymphocytic leukemia.

This clone was detected only once. The V and J genes are TRBV9 and TRBJ2-3; D gene uncertain. Germline loops: CDR1 SGDLS, CDR2 YYNGEE. The V gene lost 1 base and the J gene lost 0 bases, with 9 bases spanning the gap. The CDR3 length is 15 residues. In DNA form, the CDR3 reads TGTGCCAGCAGCGTACTGGAAACTAGCACAGATACGCAGTATTTT. This encodes CASSVLETSTDTQYF.

The sample holds one count of this clone. The chain's CDR3 is CASHSSLAGDPYEQYF. CDR3 DNA sequence: TGTGCCAGCCACAGCTCGTTAGCGGGTGATCCGTACGAGCAGTACTTC. J is TRBJ2-7 and V is TRBV28; 7 nucleotides line up with TRBD2. In germline, CDR1 is MDHEN, CDR2 SYDVKM. This CDR3 region has 16 residues. The junction had 17 bases not matched to a gene; V was cut back by 8 bases and J by 4 bases.

J is TRBJ2-2 and V is TRBV11-2; D is perhaps TRBD2 (7 bases). This CDR3 is 16 amino acids long. Trimming cost V 5 bases and J 6 bases, with 19 bases left between them. Per germline, CDR1 SGHAT and CDR2 FQNNGV. CDR3 sequence: CASSDRTGGGPGELFF. The DNA of the CDR3 is TGTGCCAGCAGCGATAGAACGGGGGGCGGTCCCGGGGAGCTGTTTTTT.

In its sample, this clone was seen a few times. V is TRBV6-5 and J is TRBJ1-2, with D maybe TRBD1 (5 bases). The CDR3 runs 12 residues. Germline V gene sequence: CDR1 MNHEY, CDR2 SVGAGI. Trimming shortened V by 7 bases and J by 2 bases, and 8 bases separated the two germline ends. The CDR3: CASMRGNYGYTF. CDR3 nucleotides: TGTGCCAGCATGAGGGGCAACTATGGCTACACCTTC.

This chain links TRBV9 with TRBJ1-3; 7 bases are shared with TRBD1. V gave up 3 bases and J gave up 2 bases; unmatched junction bases: 5. Looked up from germline, CDR1 is SGDLS and CDR2 is YYNGEE. The CDR3 contains 15 residues. The CDR3 loop reads CASSGGQRPGNTIYF. DNA for the CDR3: TGTGCCAGCAGCGGGGGACAGCGACCTGGAAACACCATATATTTT.

The chain is built from TRBV28 and TRBJ2-3; the D gene is possibly TRBD2 (5 bases). The CDR3 runs to 18 residues. Trimming took off 5 bases at V and 6 bases at J, with 27 bases between the two ends. Germline CDR1 is MDHEN and CDR2 is SYDVKM. In DNA form, the CDR3 reads TGTGCCAGCAGTCCCCGCCGTAAAGTACTAGAGCAAGGCGATACGCAGTATTTT. It encodes CASSPRRKVLEQGDTQYF.

The table lists this clone with a count of one. The chain has TRBV19 and TRBJ1-3, with D possibly TRBD1 on 6 matching bases. Germline loops: CDR1 LNHDA, CDR2 SQIVND (reference sequence). Trimming left V 8 bases short and J 2 bases short, with 16 bases between. This CDR3 has 15 amino acids. The CDR3 spells CASGSRTGTGNTIYF. The DNA for the CDR3 is TGTGCCAGTGGGAGTCGAACAGGGACTGGAAACACCATATATTTT.

The chain joins TRBV9 to TRBJ2-1; possibly TRBD1 or TRBD2 for D (5 bases each). The CDR3 runs to 14 residues. The germline V gene has CDR1 SGDLS and CDR2 YYNGEE. Between the trimmed V and J ends, which lost 2 bases and 5 bases, there was a span of 11 bases. The DNA for the CDR3 is TGTGCCAGCAGCGTCGGGACGGCAAACAATGAGCAGTTCTTC. As protein: CASSVGTANNEQFF.